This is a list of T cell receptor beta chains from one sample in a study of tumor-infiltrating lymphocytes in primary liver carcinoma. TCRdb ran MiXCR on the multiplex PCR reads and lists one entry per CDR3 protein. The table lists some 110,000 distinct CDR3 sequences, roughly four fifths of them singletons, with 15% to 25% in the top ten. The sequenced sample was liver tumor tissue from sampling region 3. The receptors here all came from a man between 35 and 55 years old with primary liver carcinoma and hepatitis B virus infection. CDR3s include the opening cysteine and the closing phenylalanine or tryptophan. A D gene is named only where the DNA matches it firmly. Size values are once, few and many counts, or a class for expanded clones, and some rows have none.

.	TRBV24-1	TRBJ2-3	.	CAISDWSGVSTDTQYF	TGTGCCATCAGTGATTGGTCGGGGGTTAGCACAGATACGCAGTATTTT
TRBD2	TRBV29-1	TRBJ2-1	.	CSVAVASGYNEHFF	TGCAGCGTCGCCGTAGCTAGCGGTTACAACGAGCACTTCTTC
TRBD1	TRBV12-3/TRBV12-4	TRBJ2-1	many	CASSPRTGAPYNEQFF	TGTGCCAGCAGTCCCAGGACAGGGGCGCCCTACAATGAGCAGTTCTTC
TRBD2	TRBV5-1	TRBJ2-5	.	CAGGSYGLAGEQKTQYF	TGCGCCGGCGGCTCCTACGGACTAGCGGGAGAGCAAAAGACCCAGTACTTC
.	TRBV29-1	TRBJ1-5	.	CSVIGQTNQPQHF	TGCAGTGTTATCGGACAGACCAATCAGCCCCAGCATTTT
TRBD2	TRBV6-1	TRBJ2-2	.	CTSSVTSGSAGEELFF	TGTACCAGCAGCGTGACTAGCGGGAGTGCCGGCGAGGAGCTGTTTTTT
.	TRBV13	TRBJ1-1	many	CASSTRGGGAFF	TGTGCCAGCAGCACCAGGGGTGGTGGAGCTTTCTTT
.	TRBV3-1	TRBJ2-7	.	CASSQAGPGEQYF	TGTGCCAGCAGCCAAGCAGGACCAGGGGAGCAGTACTTC
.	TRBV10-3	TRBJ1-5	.	CAISNGENQPQHF	TGTGCCATCAGTAACGGGGAGAATCAACCCCAGCATTTT
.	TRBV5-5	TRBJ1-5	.	CTSSSISNQPQHF	TGTACCAGTAGCTCAATCAGCAATCAGCCCCAGCATTTT